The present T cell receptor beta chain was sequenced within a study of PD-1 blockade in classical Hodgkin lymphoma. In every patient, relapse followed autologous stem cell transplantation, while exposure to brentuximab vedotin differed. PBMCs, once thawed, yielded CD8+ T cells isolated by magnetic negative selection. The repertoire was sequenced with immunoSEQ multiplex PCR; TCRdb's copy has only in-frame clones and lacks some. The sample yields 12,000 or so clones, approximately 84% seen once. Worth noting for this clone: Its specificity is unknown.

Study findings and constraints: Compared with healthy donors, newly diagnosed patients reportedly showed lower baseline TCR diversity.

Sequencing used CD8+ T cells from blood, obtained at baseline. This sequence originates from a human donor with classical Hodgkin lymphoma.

In DNA, the CDR3 is TGTGCCAGCAGCTTGGCTGGGGAGACCCAGTACTTC. It specifies CASSLAGETQYF. This sequence joins TRBV5-4 and TRBJ2-5; D is ambiguous. Germline lookup yields CDR1 SGHNT and CDR2 YYREEE (reference sequence). The V and J ends lost 0 bases and 5 bases respectively, with 5 bases between them. The CDR3 covers 12 residues.